This TCR beta chain is from a study of T-cell memory formation after mild COVID-19. Overall study context: TCR clusters largely stayed donor specific.

On this clonotype: Antigen unknown.

Findings of the study overall: Among clones contracting day 15 to 85, CD4/CD8 was balanced, whereas later expanders leaned CD4+. Some responding clones appeared in pre-infection memory, suggesting cross-reactive memory joined.

With constant-segment primers, 5'RACE yielded cDNA libraries of TCR alpha and TCR beta that carried sample barcodes and UMIs. TCRdb redid the calling of the 5' RACE reads with MiXCR, one entry per CDR3 protein. The sample shows fewer than 700,000 distinct CDR3 sequences, about 20% of them seen only once. V trimming: 5 bases; J trimming: 2 bases; junction bases outside the gene matches: 7. This CDR3 has 14 amino acids. Per the germline V gene, CDR1 is SGHNT and CDR2 is YYREEE (reference sequence). V usage is TRBV5-4 and J usage is TRBJ2-7; TRBD1 matches at 7 bases. This receptor was identified in an adult woman who had mild COVID-19 (a few samples of this study predate the infection). Cell type and time point are not known. The material sequenced was PBMCs or a T cell subset sorted from them (not recorded which). The CDR3 is CASRARQGAYEQYF. Written as DNA, the CDR3 is TGTGCCAGCAGGGCGAGACAGGGCGCCTACGAGCAGTACTTC.